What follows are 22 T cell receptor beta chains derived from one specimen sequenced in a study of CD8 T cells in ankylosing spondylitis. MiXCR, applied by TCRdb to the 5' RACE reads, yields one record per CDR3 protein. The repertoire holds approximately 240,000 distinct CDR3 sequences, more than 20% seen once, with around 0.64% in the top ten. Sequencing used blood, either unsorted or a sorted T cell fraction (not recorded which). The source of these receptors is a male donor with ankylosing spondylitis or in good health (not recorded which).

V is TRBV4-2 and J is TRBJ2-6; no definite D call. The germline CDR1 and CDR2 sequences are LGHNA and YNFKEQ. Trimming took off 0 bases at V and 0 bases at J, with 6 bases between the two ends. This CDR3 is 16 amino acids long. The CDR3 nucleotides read TGTGCCAGCAGCCAAGACTACGGCTCTGGGGCCAACGTCCTGACTTTC. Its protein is CASSQDYGSGANVLTF.

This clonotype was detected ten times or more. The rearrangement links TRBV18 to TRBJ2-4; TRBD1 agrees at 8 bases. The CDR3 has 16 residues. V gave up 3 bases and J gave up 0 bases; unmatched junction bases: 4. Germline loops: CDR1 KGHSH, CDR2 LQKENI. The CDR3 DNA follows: TGTGCCAGCTCACCCGGGACAGGCCAAGCCAAAAACATTCAGTACTTC. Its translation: CASSPGTGQAKNIQYF.

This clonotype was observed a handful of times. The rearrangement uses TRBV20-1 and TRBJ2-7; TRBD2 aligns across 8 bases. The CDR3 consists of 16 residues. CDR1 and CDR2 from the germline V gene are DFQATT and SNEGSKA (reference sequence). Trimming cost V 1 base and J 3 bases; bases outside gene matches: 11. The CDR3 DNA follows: TGCAGTGCTAGAGGAGGAGCGGGGGCGCAAAACTACGAGCAGTACTTC. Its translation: CSARGGAGAQNYEQYF.

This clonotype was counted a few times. This CDR3 reads CASSLRKNEQFF. CDR3 DNA: TGTGCCAGCAGCCTGAGAAAGAATGAGCAGTTCTTC. The chain carries TRBV7-2 and TRBJ2-1; D is unclear. Trimming left V 5 bases short and J 7 bases short, with 9 bases between. Germline V lookup: CDR1 SGHTA, CDR2 FQGNSA. This CDR3 comprises 12 residues.

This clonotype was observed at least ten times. Here the CDR3 reads CSGMGLAGVGDTQYF. CDR3 DNA sequence: TGCAGCGGAATGGGGCTAGCGGGGGTTGGAGATACGCAGTATTTT. The chain links TRBV29-1 to TRBJ2-3; TRBD2 agrees at 10 bases. Germline CDR1 reads SQVTM; CDR2 reads ANQGSEA. This CDR3 spans 15 amino acids. V was clipped by 7 bases and J by 5 bases; unmatched bases: 12.

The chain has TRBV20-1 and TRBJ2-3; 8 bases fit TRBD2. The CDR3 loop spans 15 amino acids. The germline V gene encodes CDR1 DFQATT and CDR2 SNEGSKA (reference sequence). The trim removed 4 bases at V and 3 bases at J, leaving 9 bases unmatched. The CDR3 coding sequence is TGCAGTGCTACCCGACGGGCTAGCGGGACAGATACGCAGTATTTT. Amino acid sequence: CSATRRASGTDTQYF.

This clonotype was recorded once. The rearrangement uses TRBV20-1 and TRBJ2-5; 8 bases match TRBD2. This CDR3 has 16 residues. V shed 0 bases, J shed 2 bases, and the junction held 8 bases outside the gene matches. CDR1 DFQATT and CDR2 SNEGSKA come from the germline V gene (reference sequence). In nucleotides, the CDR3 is TGCAGTGCTAGAGATCCCAGCGGGGGATGGCAAGAGACCCAGTACTTC. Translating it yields CSARDPSGGWQETQYF.

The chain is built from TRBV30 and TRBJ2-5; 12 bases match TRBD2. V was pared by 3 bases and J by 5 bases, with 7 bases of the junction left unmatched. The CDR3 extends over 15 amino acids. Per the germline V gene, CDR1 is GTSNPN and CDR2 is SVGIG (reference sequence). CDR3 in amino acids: CAWRLAGGSIETQYF. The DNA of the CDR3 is TGTGCCTGGAGACTAGCGGGGGGCTCGATTGAGACCCAGTACTTC.

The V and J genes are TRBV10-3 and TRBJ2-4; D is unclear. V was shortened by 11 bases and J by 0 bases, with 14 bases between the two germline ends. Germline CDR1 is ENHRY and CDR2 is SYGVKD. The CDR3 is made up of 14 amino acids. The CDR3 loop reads CAAPGTLAKNIQYF. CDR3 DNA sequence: TGTGCCGCCCCTGGAACCCTAGCCAAAAACATTCAGTACTTC.

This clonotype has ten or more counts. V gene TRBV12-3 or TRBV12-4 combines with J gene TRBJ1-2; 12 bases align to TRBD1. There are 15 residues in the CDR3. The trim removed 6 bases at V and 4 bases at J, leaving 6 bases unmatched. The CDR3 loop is CASRGQGAGSYGYTF. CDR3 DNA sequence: TGTGCCAGCAGGGGACAGGGGGCGGGAAGCTATGGCTACACCTTC.

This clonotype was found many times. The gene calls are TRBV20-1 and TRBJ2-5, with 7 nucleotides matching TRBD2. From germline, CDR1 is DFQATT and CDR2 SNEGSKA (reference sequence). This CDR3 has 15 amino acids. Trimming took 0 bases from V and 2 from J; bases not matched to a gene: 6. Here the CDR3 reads CSARDGSGVQETQYF. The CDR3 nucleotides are TGCAGTGCTAGAGATGGGAGCGGGGTACAAGAGACCCAGTACTTC.

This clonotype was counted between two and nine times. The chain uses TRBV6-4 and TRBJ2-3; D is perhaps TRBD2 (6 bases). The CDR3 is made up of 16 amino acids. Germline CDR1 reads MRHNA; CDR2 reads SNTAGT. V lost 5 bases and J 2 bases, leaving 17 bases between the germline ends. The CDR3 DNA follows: TGTGCCAGCAGTTCCCAGCCGGGGGTTGCCACAGATACGCAGTATTTT. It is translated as CASSSQPGVATDTQYF.

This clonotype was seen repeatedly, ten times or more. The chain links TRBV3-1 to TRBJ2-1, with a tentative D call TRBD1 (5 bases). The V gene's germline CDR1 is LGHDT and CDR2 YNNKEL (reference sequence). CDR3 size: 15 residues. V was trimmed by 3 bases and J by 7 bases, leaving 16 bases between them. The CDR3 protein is CASSHRPPQGNEQFF. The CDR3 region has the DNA TGTGCCAGCAGCCATCGACCCCCCCAGGGAAATGAGCAGTTCTTC.

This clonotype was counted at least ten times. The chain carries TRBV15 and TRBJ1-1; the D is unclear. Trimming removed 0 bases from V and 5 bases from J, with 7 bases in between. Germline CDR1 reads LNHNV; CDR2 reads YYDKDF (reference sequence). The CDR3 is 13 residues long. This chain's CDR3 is CATSRDPGTEAFF. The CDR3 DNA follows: TGTGCCACCAGCAGAGATCCGGGAACTGAAGCTTTCTTT.

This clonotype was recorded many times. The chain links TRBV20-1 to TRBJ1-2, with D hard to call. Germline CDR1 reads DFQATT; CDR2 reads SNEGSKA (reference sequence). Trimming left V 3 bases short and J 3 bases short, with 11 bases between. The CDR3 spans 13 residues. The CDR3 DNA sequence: TGCAGTGCTAGTTCCCCCCCGTACTATGGCTACACCTTC. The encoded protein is CSASSPPYYGYTF.

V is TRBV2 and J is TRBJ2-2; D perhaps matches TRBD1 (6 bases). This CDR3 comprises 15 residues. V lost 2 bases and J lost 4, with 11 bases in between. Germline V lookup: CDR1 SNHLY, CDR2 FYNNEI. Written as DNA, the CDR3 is TGTGCCAGCAGTGAATGGGGGCAGGGCACCGGGGAGCTGTTTTTT. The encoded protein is CASSEWGQGTGELFF.

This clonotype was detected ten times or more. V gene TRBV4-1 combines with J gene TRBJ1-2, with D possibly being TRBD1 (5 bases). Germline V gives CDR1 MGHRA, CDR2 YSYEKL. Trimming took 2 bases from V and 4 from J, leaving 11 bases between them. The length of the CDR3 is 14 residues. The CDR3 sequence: CASSQLQVTYGYTF. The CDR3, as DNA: TGCGCCAGCAGCCAACTACAGGTGACCTATGGCTACACCTTC.

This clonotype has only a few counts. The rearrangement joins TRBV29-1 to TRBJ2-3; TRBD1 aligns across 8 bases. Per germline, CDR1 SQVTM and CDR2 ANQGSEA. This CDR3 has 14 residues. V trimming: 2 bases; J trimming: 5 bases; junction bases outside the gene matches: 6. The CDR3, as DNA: TGCAGCGTTGAACAGGGGGCAACGGTAGATACGCAGTATTTT. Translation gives CSVEQGATVDTQYF.

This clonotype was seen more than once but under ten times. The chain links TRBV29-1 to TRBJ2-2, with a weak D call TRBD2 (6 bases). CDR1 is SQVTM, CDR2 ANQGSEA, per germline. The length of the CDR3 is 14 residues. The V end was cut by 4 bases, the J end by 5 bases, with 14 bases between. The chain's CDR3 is CSVGQNAGTGELFF. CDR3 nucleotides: TGCAGCGTTGGACAGAACGCGGGAACCGGGGAGCTGTTTTTT.

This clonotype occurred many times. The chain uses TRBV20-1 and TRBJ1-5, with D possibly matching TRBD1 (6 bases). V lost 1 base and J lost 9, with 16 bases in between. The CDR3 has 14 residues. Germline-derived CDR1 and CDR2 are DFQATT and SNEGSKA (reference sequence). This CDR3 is CSARAGAVRGPQHF. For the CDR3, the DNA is TGCAGTGCTAGAGCAGGGGCGGTGAGGGGGCCCCAGCATTTT.

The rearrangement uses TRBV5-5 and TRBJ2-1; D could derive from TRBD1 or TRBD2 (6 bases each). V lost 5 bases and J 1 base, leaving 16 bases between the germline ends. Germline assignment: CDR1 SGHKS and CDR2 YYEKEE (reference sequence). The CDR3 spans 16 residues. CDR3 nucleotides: TGTGCCAGCAGTTTATTCGGGGGCGGTTCCTACAATGAGCAGTTCTTC. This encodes CASSLFGGGSYNEQFF.

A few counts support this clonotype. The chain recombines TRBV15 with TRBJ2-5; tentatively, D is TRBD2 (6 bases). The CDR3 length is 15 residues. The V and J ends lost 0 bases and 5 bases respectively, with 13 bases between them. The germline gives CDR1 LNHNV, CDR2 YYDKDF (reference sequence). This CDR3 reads CATSRDRGGGETQYF. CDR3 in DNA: TGTGCCACCAGCAGAGATCGGGGCGGAGGGGAGACCCAGTACTTC.